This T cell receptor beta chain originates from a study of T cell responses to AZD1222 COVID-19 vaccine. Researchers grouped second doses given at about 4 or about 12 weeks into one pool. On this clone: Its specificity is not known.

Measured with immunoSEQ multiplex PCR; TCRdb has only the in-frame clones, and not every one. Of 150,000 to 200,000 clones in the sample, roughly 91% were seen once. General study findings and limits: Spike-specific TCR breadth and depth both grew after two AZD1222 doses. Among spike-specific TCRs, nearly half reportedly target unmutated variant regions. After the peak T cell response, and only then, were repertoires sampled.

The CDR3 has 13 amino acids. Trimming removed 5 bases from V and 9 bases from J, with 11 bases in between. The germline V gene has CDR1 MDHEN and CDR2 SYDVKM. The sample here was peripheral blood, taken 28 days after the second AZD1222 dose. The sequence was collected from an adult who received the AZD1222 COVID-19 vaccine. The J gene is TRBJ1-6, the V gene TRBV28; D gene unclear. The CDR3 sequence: CASSPGSGSPLHF. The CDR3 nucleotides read TGTGCCAGCAGTCCGGGGTCGGGTTCACCCCTCCACTTT.